This TCR beta chain emerged from a study of T cell repertoires in cytomegalovirus infection. Overall study findings and caveats: HLA-C-restricted, CMV-specific TCR beta clonotypes were dominant ex vivo.

MiXCR, applied by TCRdb to the reads, yields one record per CDR3 protein. This table has around 740,000 distinct CDR3 sequences, about a third appearing once. This clonotype has only a few counts. What it binds is not known. Sequenced sample: PBMCs. This sequence originates from a human donor in good health (CMV status not recorded). Some clones in this sample may be carry-over from other donors' samples.

The CDR3 loop is CASSYSLAGPGPNTGELFF. The CDR3 nucleotides are TGTGCCAGCAGCTACTCCCTAGCGGGTCCGGGACCGAACACCGGGGAGCTGTTTTTT. The chain has TRBV6-1 and TRBJ2-2; the match to TRBD2 covers 8 bases. Trimming cost V 6 bases and J 0 bases; bases outside gene matches: 15. The V gene's germline CDR1 is MNHNS and CDR2 SASEGT. The CDR3 has 19 residues.